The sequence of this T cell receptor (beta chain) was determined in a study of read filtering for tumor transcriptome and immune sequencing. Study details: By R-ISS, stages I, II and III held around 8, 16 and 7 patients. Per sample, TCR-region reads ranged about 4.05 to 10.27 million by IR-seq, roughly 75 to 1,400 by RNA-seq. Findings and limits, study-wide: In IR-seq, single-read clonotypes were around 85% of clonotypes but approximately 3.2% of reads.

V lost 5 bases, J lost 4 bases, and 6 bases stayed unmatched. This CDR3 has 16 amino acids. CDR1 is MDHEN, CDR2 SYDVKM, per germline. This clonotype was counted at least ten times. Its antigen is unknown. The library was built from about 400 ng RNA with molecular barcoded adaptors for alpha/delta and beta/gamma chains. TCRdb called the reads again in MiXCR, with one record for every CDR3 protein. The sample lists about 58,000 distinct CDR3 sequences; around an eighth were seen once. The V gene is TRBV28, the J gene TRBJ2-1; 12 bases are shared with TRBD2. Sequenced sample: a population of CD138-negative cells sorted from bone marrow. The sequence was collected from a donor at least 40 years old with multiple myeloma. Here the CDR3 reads CASSVLAGGSYNEQFF. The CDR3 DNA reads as TGTGCCAGCAGTGTCCTAGCGGGGGGGAGTTACAATGAGCAGTTCTTC.